This TCR beta chain was identified during a study of immune evolution from preneoplasia to lung adenocarcinoma. The CDR3 is 15 residues long. V lost 5 bases and J lost 4; bases outside the gene matches: 10. Germline CDR1 SGHTA, CDR2 FQGNSA. Sequencing used immunoSEQ multiplex PCR; TCRdb keeps in-frame clones, though not all of them. The sample yields roughly 11,000 clones, about 79% seen once. Overall study findings and caveats: KRAS-mutant nodules had the highest T cell clonality. Top clone frequencies peaked in normal lung, apparently declining through invasive adenocarcinoma.

Remarks on this clone: Its antigen remains unidentified.

Macro-dissection enriched premalignant or tumor cells before nucleic acid extraction. The rearrangement uses TRBV7-2 and TRBJ1-1; 7 bases align to TRBD1. The TCR sequence derives from a person aged 60-79 years with lung adenocarcinoma. Sequencing was done on a sample of FFPE minimally invasive lung adenocarcinoma tissue. The CDR3 DNA sequence: TGTGCCAGCAGCCGAGACAGGGCCTCGCGCACTGAAGCTTTCTTT. Protein product: CASSRDRASRTEAFF.